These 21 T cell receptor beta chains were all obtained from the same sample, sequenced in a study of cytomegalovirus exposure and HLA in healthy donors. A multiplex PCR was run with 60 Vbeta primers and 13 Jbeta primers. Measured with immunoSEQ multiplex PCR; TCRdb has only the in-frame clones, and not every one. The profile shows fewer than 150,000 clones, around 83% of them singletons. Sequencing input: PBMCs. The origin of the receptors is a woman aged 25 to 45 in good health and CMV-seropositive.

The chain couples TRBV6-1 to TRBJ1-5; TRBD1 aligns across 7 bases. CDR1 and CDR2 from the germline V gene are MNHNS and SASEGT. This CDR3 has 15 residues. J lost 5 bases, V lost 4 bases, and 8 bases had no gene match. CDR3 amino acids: CASSVKGTVHQPQHF. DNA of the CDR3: TGTGCCAGCAGTGTAAAAGGGACAGTCCATCAGCCCCAGCATTTT.

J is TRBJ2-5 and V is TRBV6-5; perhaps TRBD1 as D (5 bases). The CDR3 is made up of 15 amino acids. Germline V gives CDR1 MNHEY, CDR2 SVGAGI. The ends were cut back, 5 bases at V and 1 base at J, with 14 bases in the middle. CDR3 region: CASSPLTDTQETQYF. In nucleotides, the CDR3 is TGTGCCAGCAGTCCCCTGACGGACACCCAAGAGACCCAGTACTTC.

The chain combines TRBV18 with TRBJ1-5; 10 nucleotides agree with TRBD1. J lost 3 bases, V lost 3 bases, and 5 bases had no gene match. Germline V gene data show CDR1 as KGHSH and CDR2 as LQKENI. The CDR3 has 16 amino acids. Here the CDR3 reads CASSPKGQGYNQPQHF. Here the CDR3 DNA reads TGTGCCAGCTCACCTAAGGGACAGGGGTACAATCAGCCCCAGCATTTT. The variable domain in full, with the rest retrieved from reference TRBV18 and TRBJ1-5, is NAGVMQNPRHLVRRRGQEARLRCSPMKGHSHVYWYRQLPEEGLKFMVYLQKENIIDESGMPKERFSAEFPKEGPSILRIQQVVRGDSAAYFCASSPKGQGYNQPQHFGDGTRLSIL.

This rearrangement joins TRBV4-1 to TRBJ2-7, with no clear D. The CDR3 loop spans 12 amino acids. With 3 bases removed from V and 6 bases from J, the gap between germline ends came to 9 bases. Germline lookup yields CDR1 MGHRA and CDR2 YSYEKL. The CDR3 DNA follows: TGCGCCAGCAGCCACGGTACCCCCGAGCAGTACTTC. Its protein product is CASSHGTPEQYF.

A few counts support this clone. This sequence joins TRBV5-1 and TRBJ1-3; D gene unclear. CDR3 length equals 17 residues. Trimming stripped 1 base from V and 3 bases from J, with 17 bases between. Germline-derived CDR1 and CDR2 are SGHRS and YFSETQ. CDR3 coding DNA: TGCGCCAGCAGCTTGTCCCCCGTCGGCACAGATGGAAACACCATATATTTT. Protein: CASSLSPVGTDGNTIYF.

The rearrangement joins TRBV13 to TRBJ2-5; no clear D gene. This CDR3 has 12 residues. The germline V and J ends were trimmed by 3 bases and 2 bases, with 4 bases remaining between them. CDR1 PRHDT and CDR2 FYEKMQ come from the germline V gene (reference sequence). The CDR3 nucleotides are TGTGCCAGCAGCTTTCCTCAAGAGACCCAGTACTTC. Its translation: CASSFPQETQYF.

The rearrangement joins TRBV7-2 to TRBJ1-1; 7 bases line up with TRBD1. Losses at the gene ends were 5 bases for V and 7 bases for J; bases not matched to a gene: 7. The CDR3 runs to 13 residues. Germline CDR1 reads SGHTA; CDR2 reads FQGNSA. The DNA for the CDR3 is TGTGCCAGCAGCCGGGACAGAGGGGGTGAAGCTTTCTTT. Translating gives CASSRDRGGEAFF.

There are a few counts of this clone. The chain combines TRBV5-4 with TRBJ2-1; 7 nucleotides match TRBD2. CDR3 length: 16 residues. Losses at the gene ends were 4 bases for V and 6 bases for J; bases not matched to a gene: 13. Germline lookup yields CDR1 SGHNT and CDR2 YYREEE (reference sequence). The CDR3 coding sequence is TGTGCCAGCAGCCGAATTAGCGGGCTGGTCAGCAATGAGCAGTTCTTC. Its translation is CASSRISGLVSNEQFF. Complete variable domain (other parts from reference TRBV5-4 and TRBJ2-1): ETGVTQSPTHLIKTRGQQVTLRCSSQSGHNTVSWYQQALGQGPQFIFQYYREEENGRGNFPPRFSGLQFPNYSSELNVNALELDDSALYLCASSRISGLVSNEQFFGPGTRLTVL.

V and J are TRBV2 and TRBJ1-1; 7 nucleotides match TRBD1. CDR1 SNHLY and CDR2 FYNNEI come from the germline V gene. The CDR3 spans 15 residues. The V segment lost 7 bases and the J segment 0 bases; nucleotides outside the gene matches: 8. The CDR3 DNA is TGTGCCAGCAAACCGGGACAGACCCTGAACACTGAAGCTTTCTTT. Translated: CASKPGQTLNTEAFF.

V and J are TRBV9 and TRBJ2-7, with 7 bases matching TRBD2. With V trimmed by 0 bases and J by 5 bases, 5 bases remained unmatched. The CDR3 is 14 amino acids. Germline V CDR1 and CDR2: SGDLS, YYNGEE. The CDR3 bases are TGTGCCAGCAGCGTAGAGGCGGGAGTCGACGAGCAGTACTTC. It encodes CASSVEAGVDEQYF.

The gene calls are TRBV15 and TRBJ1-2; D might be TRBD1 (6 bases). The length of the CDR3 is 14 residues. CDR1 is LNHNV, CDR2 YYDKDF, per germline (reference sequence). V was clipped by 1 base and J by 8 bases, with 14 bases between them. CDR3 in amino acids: CATSRVGQGNGYTF. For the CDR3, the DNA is TGTGCCACCAGCAGAGTGGGGCAGGGGAACGGCTACACCTTC.

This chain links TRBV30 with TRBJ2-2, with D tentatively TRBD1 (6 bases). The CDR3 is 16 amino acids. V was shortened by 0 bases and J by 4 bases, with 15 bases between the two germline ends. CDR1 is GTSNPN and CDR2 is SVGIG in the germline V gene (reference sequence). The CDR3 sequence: CAWSVVGQGGTGELFF. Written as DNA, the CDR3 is TGTGCCTGGAGTGTAGTGGGACAAGGAGGCACCGGGGAGCTGTTTTTT.

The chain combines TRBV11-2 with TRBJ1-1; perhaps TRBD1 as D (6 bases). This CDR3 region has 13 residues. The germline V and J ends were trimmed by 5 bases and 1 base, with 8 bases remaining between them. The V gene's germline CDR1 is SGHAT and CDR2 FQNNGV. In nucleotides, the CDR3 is TGTGCCAGCAGCACAGGGAAGAACACTGAAGCTTTCTTT. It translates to CASSTGKNTEAFF. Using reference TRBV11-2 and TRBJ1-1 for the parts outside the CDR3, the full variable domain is EAGVAQSPRYKIIEKRQSVAFWCNPISGHATLYWYQQILGQGPKLLIQFQNNGVVDDSQLPKDRFSAERLKGVDSTLKIQPAKLEDSAVYLCASSTGKNTEAFFGQGTRLTVV.

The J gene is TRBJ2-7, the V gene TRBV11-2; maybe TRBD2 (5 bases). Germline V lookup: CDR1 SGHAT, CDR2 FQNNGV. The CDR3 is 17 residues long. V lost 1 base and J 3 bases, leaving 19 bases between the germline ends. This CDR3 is CASSLVFGLTSYYEQYF. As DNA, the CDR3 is TGTGCCAGCAGCTTAGTCTTCGGACTCACCTCTTACTACGAGCAGTACTTC. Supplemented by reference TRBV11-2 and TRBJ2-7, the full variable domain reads EAGVAQSPRYKIIEKRQSVAFWCNPISGHATLYWYQQILGQGPKLLIQFQNNGVVDDSQLPKDRFSAERLKGVDSTLKIQPAKLEDSAVYLCASSLVFGLTSYYEQYFGPGTRLTVT.

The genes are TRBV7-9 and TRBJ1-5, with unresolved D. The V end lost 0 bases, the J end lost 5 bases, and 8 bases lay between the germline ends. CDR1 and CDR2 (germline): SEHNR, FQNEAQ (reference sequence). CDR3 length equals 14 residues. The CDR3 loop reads CASSLATADQPQHF. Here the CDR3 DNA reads TGTGCCAGCAGCTTAGCCACAGCCGATCAGCCCCAGCATTTT.

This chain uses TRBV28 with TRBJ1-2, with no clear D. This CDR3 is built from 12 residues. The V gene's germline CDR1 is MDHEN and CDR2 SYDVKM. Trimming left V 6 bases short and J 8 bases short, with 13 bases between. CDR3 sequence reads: CASRPTVEGYTF. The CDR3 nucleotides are TGTGCCAGCAGACCAACCGTGGAGGGCTACACCTTC.

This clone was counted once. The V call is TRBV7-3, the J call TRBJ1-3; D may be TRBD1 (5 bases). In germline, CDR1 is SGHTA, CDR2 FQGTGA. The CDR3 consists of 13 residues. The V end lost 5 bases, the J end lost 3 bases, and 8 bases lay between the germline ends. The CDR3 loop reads CASSTQGGNTIYF. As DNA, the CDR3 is TGTGCCAGCAGCACTCAGGGTGGAAACACCATATATTTT.

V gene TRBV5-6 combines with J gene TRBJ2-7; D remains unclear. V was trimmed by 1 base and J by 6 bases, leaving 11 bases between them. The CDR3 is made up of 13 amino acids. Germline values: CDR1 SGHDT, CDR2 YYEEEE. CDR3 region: CASSLTKNLEQYF. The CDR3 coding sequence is TGTGCCAGCAGCTTGACTAAAAATCTCGAGCAGTACTTC.

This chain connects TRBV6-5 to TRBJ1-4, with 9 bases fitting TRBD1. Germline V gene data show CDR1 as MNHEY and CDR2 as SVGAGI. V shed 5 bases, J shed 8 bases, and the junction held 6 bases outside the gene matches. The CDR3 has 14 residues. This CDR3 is CASSLRTGEEKLFF. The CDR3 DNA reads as TGTGCCAGCAGTCTAAGGACAGGGGAGGAAAAACTGTTTTTT.

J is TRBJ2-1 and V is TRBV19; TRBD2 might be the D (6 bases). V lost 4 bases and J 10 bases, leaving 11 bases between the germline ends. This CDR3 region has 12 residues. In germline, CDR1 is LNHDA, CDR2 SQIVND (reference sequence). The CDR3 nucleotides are TGTGCCAGTAGTAGCGGGACCACCGAGCAGTTCTTC. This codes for CASSSGTTEQFF.

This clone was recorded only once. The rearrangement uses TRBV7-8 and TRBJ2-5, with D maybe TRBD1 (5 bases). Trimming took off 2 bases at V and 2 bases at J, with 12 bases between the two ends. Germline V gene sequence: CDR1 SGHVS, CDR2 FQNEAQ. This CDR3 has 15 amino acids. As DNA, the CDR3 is TGTGCCAGCAGCTTAAGGTTCAGGGCTCAAGAGACCCAGTACTTC. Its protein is CASSLRFRAQETQYF.